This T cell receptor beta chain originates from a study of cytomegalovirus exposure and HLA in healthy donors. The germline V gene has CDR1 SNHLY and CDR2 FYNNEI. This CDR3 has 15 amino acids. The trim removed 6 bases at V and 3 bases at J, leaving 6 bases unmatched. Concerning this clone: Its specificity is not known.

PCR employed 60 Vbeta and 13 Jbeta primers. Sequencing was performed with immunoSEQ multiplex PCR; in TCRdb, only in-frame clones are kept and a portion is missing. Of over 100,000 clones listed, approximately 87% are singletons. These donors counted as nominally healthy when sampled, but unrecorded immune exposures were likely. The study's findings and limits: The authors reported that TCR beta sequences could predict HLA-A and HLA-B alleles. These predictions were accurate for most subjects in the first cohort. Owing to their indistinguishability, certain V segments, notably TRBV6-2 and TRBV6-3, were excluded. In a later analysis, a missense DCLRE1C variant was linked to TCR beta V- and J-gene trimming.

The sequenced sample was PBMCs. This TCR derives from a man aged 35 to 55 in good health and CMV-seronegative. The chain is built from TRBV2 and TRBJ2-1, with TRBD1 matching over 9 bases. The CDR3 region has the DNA TGTGCCAGCAGGACGGACAGGGGAAACTACAATGAGCAGTTCTTC. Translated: CASRTDRGNYNEQFF.